Listed below are T cell receptor beta chains from one sample, sequenced in a study of T cell responses to AZD1222 COVID-19 vaccine. Profiling relied on immunoSEQ multiplex PCR, and the TCRdb table lists in-frame clones only, not all of them. The data contain approximately 150,000 clones, 85% to 90% of them singletons. This specimen was peripheral blood, taken 28 days after the second AZD1222 dose. The receptors come from an adult who received the AZD1222 COVID-19 vaccine. Both conserved end residues are part of each CDR3. The D gene is left open where the match is weak. Size values are once, few and many counts, or a class for expanded clones, and some rows have none.

CDR3 protein	CDR3 DNA	V gene	clone size	D gene	J gene
CAGDSNEKLFF	TGTGCGGGGGACAGCAATGAAAAACTGTTTTTT	TRBV21-1	NA	NA	TRBJ1-4
CASLQGPVGSEFF	TGTGCCAGCCTTCAAGGGCCCGTCGGGTCGGAGTTCTTC	TRBV7-9	NA	NA	TRBJ2-1
CASSVQGATSLRTDTQYF	TGTGCCAGCAGCGTACAGGGTGCCACATCTCTTCGCACAGATACGCAGTATTTT	TRBV9	NA	NA	TRBJ2-3
CAISERRQGLDQPQHF	TGTGCCATCAGTGAGAGAAGACAGGGGCTTGATCAGCCCCAGCATTTT	TRBV10-3	NA	TRBD1	TRBJ1-5
CASSENLATNEKLFF	TGTGCCAGCAGTGAAAACCTTGCAACTAATGAAAAACTGTTTTTT	TRBV6-1	NA	NA	TRBJ1-4
CASMYGGTYNEQFF	TGTGCCAGCATGTATGGCGGGACTTACAATGAGCAGTTCTTC	TRBV2	once	NA	TRBJ2-1
CASSLVREGEQYF	TGTGCCAGCAGCTTAGTTCGTGAGGGAGAGCAGTACTTC	TRBV11-2	NA	NA	TRBJ2-7
CASSSIQGRSYNEQFF	TGTGCCAGCAGCTCCATTCAGGGAAGGTCCTACAATGAGCAGTTCTTC	TRBV5-8	NA	NA	TRBJ2-1
CASSPMRELTKAFF	TGTGCCAGCAGCCCTATGCGGGAATTGACGAAAGCTTTCTTT	TRBV27	NA	NA	TRBJ1-1
CASSRGGGVDGYTF	TGTGCCAGCAGTAGGGGAGGGGGCGTGGATGGCTACACCTTC	TRBV6-5	NA	TRBD1	TRBJ1-2
CASSWGQGGEKLFF	TGTGCCAGCAGCTGGGGTCAGGGAGGTGAAAAACTGTTTTTT	TRBV9	NA	NA	TRBJ1-4
CASSRGNTETQYF	TGTGCCAGCAGCAGGGGCAACACCGAGACCCAGTACTTC	TRBV7-9	NA	NA	TRBJ2-5
CSVDPGRGMDYGYTF	TGCAGCGTTGATCCAGGCCGGGGGATGGACTATGGCTACACCTTC	TRBV29-1	NA	NA	TRBJ1-2
CASTGGYHQPQHF	TGTGCCAGTACAGGAGGGTACCATCAGCCCCAGCATTTT	TRBV19	NA	NA	TRBJ1-5
CASSVGGVETQYF	TGTGCCAGCAGTGTCGGAGGGGTCGAGACCCAGTACTTC	TRBV2	NA	NA	TRBJ2-5
CASSPDHQLGEQFF	TGTGCTAGCAGCCCGGACCACCAATTGGGTGAGCAGTTCTTC	TRBV7-7	NA	NA	TRBJ2-1
CASSRLDMTQYF	TGTGCCAGCAGCCGACTTGATATGACGCAGTATTTT	TRBV11-2	once	NA	TRBJ2-3
CASSTAGTYEKLFF	TGTGCCAGCAGCACGGCCGGGACATACGAAAAACTGTTTTTT	TRBV5-4	NA	NA	TRBJ1-4
CASSFSNEQFF	TGTGCCAGCAGCTTTTCCAATGAGCAGTTCTTC	TRBV5-6	NA	NA	TRBJ2-1
CASSPPTGQTYGYTF	TGTGCCAGCTCACCCCCGACGGGACAGACCTATGGCTACACCTTC	TRBV18	NA	TRBD1	TRBJ1-2
CASSLVLTGTYNEQFF	TGCGCCAGCAGCTTGGTTCTTACAGGGACCTACAATGAGCAGTTCTTC	TRBV5-1	NA	NA	TRBJ2-1
CASSVTGTSGNTIYF	TGTGCCAGTAGTGTAACAGGGACCTCTGGAAACACCATATATTTT	TRBV19	few	NA	TRBJ1-3
CASSQGGNTEAFF	TGTGCCAGCAGCCAAGGAGGGAACACTGAAGCTTTCTTT	TRBV3-1/TRBV3-2	NA	NA	TRBJ1-1
CASRGDRTNTGELFF	TGCGCCAGCAGGGGGGACAGGACGAACACCGGGGAGCTGTTTTTT	TRBV5-1	NA	TRBD1	TRBJ2-2
CASSQEGRDSHGYTF	TGCGCCAGCAGCCAAGAAGGTCGGGACAGCCATGGCTACACCTTC	TRBV4-1	NA	TRBD1	TRBJ1-2
CASSLEGTSGAGELFF	TGTGCCAGCAGCTTAGAAGGGACTAGCGGGGCCGGGGAGCTGTTTTTT	TRBV7-6	NA	TRBD2	TRBJ2-2
CASSPRTPTDTQYF	TGCGCCAGCAGCCCCCGTACCCCCACAGATACGCAGTATTTT	TRBV4-1	NA	NA	TRBJ2-3
CASSLGWQSFATQYF	TGTGCCAGCAGCTTGGGTTGGCAGAGCTTTGCTACGCAGTATTTT	TRBV5-6	NA	NA	TRBJ2-3